This record looks at one T cell receptor (beta chain) sequence and its context. What it binds is not known. V lost 4 bases to trimming and J lost 2 bases; unmatched junction nucleotides: 6. The CDR3 is 15 residues long. From germline, CDR1 is SGHAT and CDR2 FQDESV (reference sequence). This entry is derived from a study of Graves' ophthalmopathy and Graves' hyperthyroidism. TCR beta CDR3 regions were amplified from RNA transcripts. RT-PCR in the first round used HTBI primers; a second-round multiplex PCR followed. Via MiXCR, TCRdb re-called the multiplex PCR reads, giving one row per CDR3 protein. This table holds roughly 700,000 distinct CDR3 sequences, roughly two fifths found once. General study points: Ophthalmopathy could be told apart from stable hyperthyroidism by a 13-signature model (around 90% sensitivity, around 79% specificity). Most thyroid-expanded clonotypes exceeding 0.001 frequency were also found in blood.

Pregnancy or lactation, uncontrolled infections and other autoimmune diseases were grounds for excluding patients. The authors diagnosed from clinical symptoms, serum thyroxine, TRAb, thyroid ultrasound and orbital computed tomography. This receptor was obtained from an adult man with Graves' ophthalmopathy. The chain links TRBV11-1 to TRBJ2-7; 9 bases line up with TRBD1. Sequencing was carried out using peripheral blood. CDR3 DNA: TGTGCCAGCAGCTCGACAGGGGGAGCCACCTACGAGCAGTACTTC. It specifies CASSSTGGATYEQYF.